This T cell receptor (beta chain) was observed in a study of blood T cell repertoires in COVID-19 (dated by TCRdb to about 2020). Describing the broader study: Collaborator samples came from the United States, Italy and Spain and covered acute and convalescent phases of COVID-19. The material from the prospective study consisted of cDNA or gDNA derived from T cells, B-cell-depleted T cells, or PBMCs. Subjects who had been exposed to COVID-19, were actively infected with it, or had recovered from it provided the deeply sampled blood TCRbeta repertoires that made up the dataset. Where available, HLA class I and class II types were taken from metadata supplied by the sample provider and were not determined by assay-based typing. A freely available public database, intended as a resource for researchers studying the immune response to SARS-CoV-2, is where the repertoires were released. Sample metadata almost always included a de-identified subject ID, COVID-19 status, age in years and sex. Samples came from the ongoing ImmuneRACE study (first 160 participants) plus 1,254 subjects from 6 global collaborators.

In the case of this clone: Its cognate antigen has yet to be identified. Within one base of it there is no much larger clone, and no base qualities were kept.

What the work shows at the level of the full study, not this receptor alone: The quantity of clinical and demographic metadata differed by source and by participant and was supplied without curation.

The immunoSEQ Assay, a bias-controlled multiplex PCR, was used to amplify TCRbeta CDR3 regions from genomic DNA. In the source study's methods: The number of nucleated cells in each sample was estimated from the amplification of reference gene primers within the assay. Sequence reads were collapsed and filtered to measure the absolute abundance of every unique TCRbeta CDR3 rearrangement. Productive Simpson clonality was computed per sample as the square root of Simpson's diversity index over productive rearrangements. The immuneACCESS repertoire file appears here via TCRdb, limited to in-frame rearrangements. These files lack a portion of the clones; in checked studies, under half of the deficit traces to unresolved V genes, and the cause of the others is not known. The DNA gave D and trimming, while V, J and clone size come from that table. This sample is represented by over 85,000 clones; approximately 92% of them were singletons. The leading ten clones occupy under 2% of the sample.

Taken from cysteine to phenylalanine, the CDR3 has 16 residues. The only DNA kept is the CDR3, 48 bases in frame from the first base. In the germline V gene (reference sequence), CDR1 corresponds to SEHNR and CDR2 to FQNEAQ. Unmatched junction bases come to 14, with V trimmed by 5 bases and J by 7 bases. At one collaborating source in Seattle, patients were enrolled during active infection and were followed longitudinally through the course of disease. Whole blood was collected in K2EDTA tubes by collaborating institutions according to the institutions' own protocols. Collaborator samples were shipped for TCRbeta analysis as frozen whole blood, isolated PBMCs, or DNA extracted from either sample type.

The clonotype originates from a woman aged 45 to 65 with COVID-19, enrolled during active disease. This chain joins TRBV7-9 to TRBJ2-1; 7 central nucleotides agree with TRBD1. Material: peripheral blood. The nucleotide sequence reads TGTGCCAGCAGCACCCAGACAGGGCGAGAATATAATGAGCAGTTCTTC. Its protein reads: CASSTQTGREYNEQFF. With all but the CDR3 taken from the reference TRBV7-9 and TRBJ2-1 genes, the full variable domain is: DTGVSQNPRHKITKRGQNVTFRCDPISEHNRLYWYRQTLGQGPEFLTYFQNEAQLEKSRLLSDRFSAERPKGSFSTLEIQRTEQGDSAMYLCASSTQTGREYNEQFFGPGTRLTVL.